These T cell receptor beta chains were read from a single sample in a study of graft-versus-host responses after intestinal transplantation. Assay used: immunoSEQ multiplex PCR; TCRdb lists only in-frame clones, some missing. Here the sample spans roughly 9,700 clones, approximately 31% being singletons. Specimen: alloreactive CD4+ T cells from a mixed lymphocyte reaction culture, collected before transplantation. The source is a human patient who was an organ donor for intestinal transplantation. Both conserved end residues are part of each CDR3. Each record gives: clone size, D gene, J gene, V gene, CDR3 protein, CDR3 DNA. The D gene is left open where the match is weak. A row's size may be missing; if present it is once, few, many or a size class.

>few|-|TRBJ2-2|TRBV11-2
CASSLVGAGELFF
TGTGCCAGCAGCTTAGTGGGGGCCGGGGAGCTGTTTTTT
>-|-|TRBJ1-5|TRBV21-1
CASSKWEGQPQHF
TGTGCCAGCAGCAAATGGGAAGGTCAGCCCCAGCATTTT
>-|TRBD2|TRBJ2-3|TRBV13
CASSPRASGGYDTQYF
TGTGCCAGCAGCCCCCGGGCTAGCGGGGGTTATGATACGCAGTATTTT
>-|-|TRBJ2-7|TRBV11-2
CASSSYGGPSYEQYF
TGTGCCAGCAGCTCCTACGGGGGTCCCTCGTACGAGCAGTACTTC
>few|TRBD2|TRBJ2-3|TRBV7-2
CASSARGGDTDTQYF
TGTGCCAGCAGCGCCCGGGGGGGAGACACAGATACGCAGTATTTT
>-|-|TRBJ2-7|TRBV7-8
CASSLRDGLYEQYF
TGTGCCAGCAGCCTTCGTGACGGTTTATACGAGCAGTACTTC
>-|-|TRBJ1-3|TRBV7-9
CASRAELSGNTIYF
TGTGCCAGCCGGGCAGAACTCTCTGGAAACACCATATATTTT
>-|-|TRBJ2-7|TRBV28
CASSIPGTASSYEQYF
TGTGCCAGCAGTATACCCGGGACTGCTAGCTCCTACGAGCAGTACTTC
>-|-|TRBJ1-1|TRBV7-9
CASSLGQGGREAFF
TGTGCCAGCAGCTTAGGGCAGGGTGGACGTGAAGCTTTCTTT
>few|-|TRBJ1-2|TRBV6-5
CASSSRRWAVGGYTF
TGTGCCAGCAGTTCCCGCCGGTGGGCAGTAGGAGGCTACACCTTC
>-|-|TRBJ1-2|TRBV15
CATSRATYGYTF
TGTGCCACCAGCAGAGCCACGTATGGCTACACCTTC
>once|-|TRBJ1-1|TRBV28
CASNPGWMSGTEAFF
TGTGCCAGCAACCCAGGGTGGATGTCGGGCACTGAAGCTTTCTTT
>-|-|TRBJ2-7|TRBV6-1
CASRNRALTYEQYF
TGTGCCAGCAGGAACAGGGCTCTGACCTACGAGCAGTACTTC
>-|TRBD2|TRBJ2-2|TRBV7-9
CASSFSGPLNTGELFF
TGTGCCAGCAGTTTTAGCGGGCCCTTGAACACCGGGGAGCTGTTTTTT
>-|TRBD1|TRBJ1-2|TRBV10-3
CAIRETGGNYGYTF
TGTGCCATCCGAGAGACAGGGGGGAACTATGGCTACACCTTC
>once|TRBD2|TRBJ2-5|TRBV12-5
CASGPSGGLETQYF
TGTGCTAGTGGGCCGTCGGGGGGGTTGGAGACCCAGTACTTC
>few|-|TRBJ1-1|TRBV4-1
CASSQDRFAGWNTEAFF
TGCGCCAGCAGCCAAGATAGGTTTGCGGGTTGGAACACTGAAGCTTTCTTT
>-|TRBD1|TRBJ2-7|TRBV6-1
CASSKTGFNYEQYF
TGTGCCAGCAGTAAGACAGGGTTTAACTACGAGCAGTACTTC
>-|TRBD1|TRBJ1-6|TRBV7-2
CASSLGQATSPLHF
TGTGCCAGCAGCTTGGGACAGGCAACGTCACCCCTCCACTTT
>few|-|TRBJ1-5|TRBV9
CASSPDPDRPQHF
TGTGCCAGCAGCCCAGACCCGGATCGGCCCCAGCATTTT
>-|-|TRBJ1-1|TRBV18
CASSPLHMGTEAFF
TGTGCCAGCTCACCACTACACATGGGGACTGAAGCTTTCTTT
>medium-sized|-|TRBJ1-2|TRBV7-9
CASSEGVEAGGYTF
TGTGCCAGCAGCGAGGGGGTCGAGGCGGGTGGCTACACCTTC
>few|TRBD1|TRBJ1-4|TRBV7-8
CASSPRQGTNEKLFF
TGTGCCAGCAGCCCCAGACAGGGGACTAATGAAAAACTGTTTTTT
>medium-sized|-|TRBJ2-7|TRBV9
CASSVGGDRSYEQYF
TGTGCCAGCAGCGTAGGGGGAGACCGTTCCTACGAGCAGTACTTC
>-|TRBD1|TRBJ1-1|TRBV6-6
CASSLTGGNTEAFF
TGTGCCAGCAGTTTGACAGGGGGCAACACTGAAGCTTTCTTT
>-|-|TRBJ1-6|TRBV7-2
CASSSALGVYNSPLHF
TGTGCCAGCAGCTCGGCTTTAGGGGTCTATAATTCACCCCTCCACTTT
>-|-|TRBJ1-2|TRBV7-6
CASSFGGGIYGHTF
-
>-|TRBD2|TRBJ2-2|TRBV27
CASSQTSGGPNTGELFF
TGTGCCAGCAGCCAGACTAGCGGGGGCCCGAACACCGGGGAGCTGTTTTTT